Listed here are 22 T cell receptor beta chains from one sample, sequenced in a study of CD8 T cells in Susac syndrome. Reverse transcription of 0.5 to 1 ug RNA was performed with random hexamers. MiXCR, run by TCRdb on the immunoSEQ multiplex PCR reads, gives a single entry per CDR3 protein. The table has roughly 190,000 distinct CDR3 sequences, over 85% seen once. Sequencing was carried out using CD4+ T cells from PBMCs. Receptors were obtained from a human donor in good health.

This clonotype was counted once. The chain links TRBV7-2 to TRBJ2-2; D unclear. The CDR3 totals 14 residues. Trimming stripped 1 base from V and 1 base from J, with 4 bases between. Germline values: CDR1 SGHTA, CDR2 FQGNSA. CDR3 loop: CASSLEGNTGELFF. CDR3 coding DNA: TGTGCCAGCAGCTTAGAAGGGAACACCGGGGAGCTGTTTTTT.

The gene calls are TRBV6-2 or TRBV6-3 and TRBJ2-7, with D uncertain. The CDR3 totals 12 residues. Trimming took 8 bases from V and 2 from J, leaving 10 bases between them. Germline values: CDR1 MNHEY, CDR2 SVGEGT. The CDR3 coding sequence is TGTGCCAGCGGGCTAGGCCCCTACGAGCAGTACGTC. Protein: CASGLGPYEQYV.

Only one count was recorded for this clonotype. V and J are TRBV29-1 and TRBJ2-5, with D possibly matching TRBD1 (5 bases). V lost 5 bases and J 5 bases, leaving 12 bases between the germline ends. Germline V gene sequence: CDR1 SQVTM, CDR2 ANQGSEA. The CDR3 has 12 amino acids. CDR3: CSVTTKGETQYF. CDR3 nucleotides: TGCAGCGTTACAACCAAGGGGGAGACCCAGTACTTC.

This clonotype was seen a single time. The rearrangement links TRBV29-1 to TRBJ2-2; TRBD2 aligns across 10 bases. CDR1 and CDR2 (germline): SQVTM, ANQGSEA. Germline trimming cut 4 bases from V and 5 bases from J; bases unmatched to any gene: 4. The length of the CDR3 is 14 residues. The CDR3 loop is CSVAIAGGTGELFF. In DNA, the CDR3 is TGCAGCGTTGCTATAGCGGGGGGTACCGGGGAGCTGTTTTTT.

This clonotype came up once. Here the CDR3 DNA reads TGTGCCAGCAGTTACTCGGCTAGCGACGTATATGAGCAGTTCTTC. Its protein product is CASSYSASDVYEQFF. The J gene is TRBJ2-1, the V gene TRBV6-5, with a tentative D call TRBD2 (6 bases). This CDR3 spans 15 amino acids. V was pared by 0 bases and J by 8 bases, with 14 bases between. Germline loops: CDR1 MNHEY, CDR2 SVGAGI.

V gene TRBV14 combines with J gene TRBJ2-7; D remains unclear. This CDR3 has 12 amino acids. The germline V gene has CDR1 SGHDN and CDR2 FVKESK. Between the trimmed V and J ends, which lost 6 bases and 7 bases, there was a span of 13 bases. For the CDR3, the DNA is TGTGCCAGCAGTCAGGATTGGAGAGAGCAGTACTTC. Translated: CASSQDWREQYF.

The J gene is TRBJ2-2, the V gene TRBV7-8, with 7 positions matching TRBD2. This CDR3 comprises 14 residues. V gave up 6 bases and J gave up 5 bases; unmatched junction bases: 6. Germline V gene sequence: CDR1 SGHVS, CDR2 FQNEAQ. The CDR3 region is CASRERGTTGELFF. The CDR3, as DNA: TGTGCCAGCAGGGAGCGGGGCACAACCGGGGAGCTGTTTTTT. The entire variable domain, with the rest obtained from reference TRBV7-8 and TRBJ2-2, is as follows: GAGVSQSPRYKVAKRGQDVALRCDPISGHVSLFWYQQALGQGPEFLTYFQNEAQLDKSGLPSDRFFAERPEGSVSTLKIQRTQQEDSAVYLCASRERGTTGELFFGEGSRLTVL.

This chain uses TRBV20-1 with TRBJ1-2; 8 bases align to TRBD1. CDR1 DFQATT and CDR2 SNEGSKA come from the germline V gene (reference sequence). V lost 6 bases to trimming and J lost 4 bases; unmatched junction nucleotides: 10. The CDR3 length is 14 residues. The CDR3 DNA follows: TGCAGTGCCAGGGACAGGAGAGAGGTCTATGGCTACACCTTC. Amino acids: CSARDRREVYGYTF.

In nucleotides, the CDR3 is TGTGCCAGCGAGTTGACCGGTGGCTACACCTTC. It is translated as CASELTGGYTF. The V and J genes are TRBV2 and TRBJ1-2; D is ambiguous. V lost 8 bases and J lost 7, with 11 bases in between. This CDR3 contains 11 residues. Germline lookup yields CDR1 SNHLY and CDR2 FYNNEI.

This sequence joins TRBV19 and TRBJ2-7; TRBD1 matches at 7 bases. From germline, CDR1 is LNHDA and CDR2 SQIVND (reference sequence). This CDR3 has 14 residues. Trimming cost V 6 bases and J 7 bases; bases outside gene matches: 12. The CDR3 bases are TGTGCCAGTAGACTGACAGGGTTAATGGGTGAGCAGTACTTC. This sequence encodes CASRLTGLMGEQYF.

The V gene is TRBV18, the J gene TRBJ1-1; no clear D gene. This CDR3 contains 12 residues. Germline loops: CDR1 KGHSH, CDR2 LQKENI. With 3 bases removed from V and 7 bases from J, the gap between germline ends came to 9 bases. CDR3 loop: CASSPLQIEAFF. CDR3 nucleotide sequence: TGTGCCAGCTCACCGTTACAGATTGAAGCTTTCTTT.

The genes are TRBV2 and TRBJ1-6, with TRBD1 identical over 8 bases. The CDR3 totals 15 residues. CDR1 is SNHLY, CDR2 FYNNEI, per germline. Unmatched junction bases numbered 2, after V lost 1 base and J lost 6 bases. Here the CDR3 reads CASSEGTGRNSPLHF. The CDR3 DNA sequence: TGTGCCAGCAGTGAAGGGACAGGGCGTAATTCACCCCTCCACTTT. The full variable domain, rest sourced from reference TRBV2 and TRBJ1-6, is EPEVTQTPSHQVTQMGQEVILRCVPISNHLYFYWYRQILGQKVEFLVSFYNNEISEKSEIFDDQFSVERPDGSNFTLKIRSTKLEDSAMYFCASSEGTGRNSPLHFGNGTRLTVT.

The rearrangement joins TRBV5-6 to TRBJ2-1; TRBD2 might be the D (6 bases). Looked up from germline, CDR1 is SGHDT and CDR2 is YYEEEE. The CDR3 extends over 16 amino acids. The V gene lost 2 bases and the J gene lost 0 bases, with 12 bases spanning the gap. The CDR3 loop reads CASSFVRGSSYNEQFF. CDR3 sequence (DNA): TGTGCCAGCAGCTTTGTCCGGGGGAGCTCCTACAATGAGCAGTTCTTC.

The chain carries TRBV5-1 and TRBJ2-7, with TRBD2 matching 7 bases. V was pared by 2 bases and J by 3 bases, with 5 bases of the junction left unmatched. The germline CDR1 and CDR2 sequences are SGHRS and YFSETQ. This CDR3 contains 14 residues. The CDR3 coding sequence is TGCGCCAGCAGCTTAATGCGGGGGATCTACGAGCAGTACTTC. This gives the protein CASSLMRGIYEQYF.

This clonotype was recorded only once. The chain recombines TRBV12-5 with TRBJ1-3; D gene ambiguous. The CDR3 length is 19 residues. Trimming shortened V by 2 bases and J by 4 bases, and 24 bases separated the two germline ends. Germline-derived CDR1 and CDR2 are LGHNT and FRNRAP. Here the CDR3 reads CASGLPQDLLPPGGNTIYF. CDR3 sequence (DNA): TGTGCTAGTGGTTTGCCTCAAGACCTTTTACCCCCGGGAGGAAACACCATATATTTT.

The rearrangement links TRBV12-3 or TRBV12-4 to TRBJ1-5; maybe TRBD1 (5 bases). The CDR3 has 18 residues. V lost 5 bases, J lost 6 bases, and 26 bases lay in between. The CDR3 DNA reads as TGTGCCAGCAGTCTAGTGCGCTTAGGGAAAGTCGGGGGTCAGCCCCAGCATTTT. This translates into CASSLVRLGKVGGQPQHF.

The gene calls are TRBV6-6 and TRBJ1-2; 8 bases match TRBD1. The J segment lost 7 bases and the V segment lost 5 bases, leaving 3 bases of the junction unmatched. The CDR3 has 12 amino acids. The V gene's germline CDR1 is MNHNY and CDR2 SVGAGI (reference sequence). The CDR3 DNA reads TGTGCCAGCAGTACACAGGGGGTTGGCTACACCTTC. As protein: CASSTQGVGYTF.

The V gene is TRBV29-1, the J gene TRBJ2-3; maybe TRBD2 (6 bases). The CDR3 runs to 14 residues. Germline V gene data show CDR1 as SQVTM and CDR2 as ANQGSEA. V gave up 5 bases and J gave up 1 base, with 13 bases separating them. The CDR3 nucleotides read TGCAGCGTTAGGGGCGGGGTGGGCACAGATACGCAGTATTTT. Translated: CSVRGGVGTDTQYF.

V is TRBV28 and J is TRBJ1-2; D is ambiguous. This CDR3 spans 12 amino acids. With 3 bases removed from V and 4 bases from J, the gap between germline ends came to 6 bases. Germline lookup yields CDR1 MDHEN and CDR2 SYDVKM. Here the CDR3 DNA reads TGTGCCAGCAGTTTGTTTTTCTATGGCTACACCTTC. Encoded protein: CASSLFFYGYTF.

The V gene is TRBV2, the J gene TRBJ2-1; unclear D gene. V lost 3 bases and J lost 4, with 1 base in between. CDR3 length: 11 residues. Germline V CDR1 and CDR2: SNHLY, FYNNEI. The CDR3 DNA follows: TGTGCCAGCAGTGATTACAATGAGCAGTTCTTC. Residues: CASSDYNEQFF.

The genes are TRBV5-6 and TRBJ1-2; a weak D match, TRBD1 (6 bases). This CDR3 is built from 15 residues. Trimming removed 0 bases at V and 2 bases at J, with 11 bases between. Germline CDR1 is SGHDT and CDR2 is YYEEEE. The CDR3 is CASSLEGGLNYGYTF. In DNA, the CDR3 is TGTGCCAGCAGCTTGGAGGGGGGGTTGAACTATGGCTACACCTTC.

This clonotype appeared a single time. The CDR3 sequence is CASSWGQGAYEQYF. Written as DNA, the CDR3 is TGTGCCAGCAGTTGGGGACAGGGTGCCTACGAGCAGTACTTC. The chain couples TRBV28 to TRBJ2-7, with 9 bases aligning to TRBD1. Germline-derived CDR1 and CDR2 are MDHEN and SYDVKM. V gave up 4 bases and J gave up 2 bases; unmatched junction bases: 3. The CDR3 loop spans 14 amino acids.